This T cell receptor beta chain is drawn from a study of molecular identifiers for immune sequencing clone quantification. Findings of the study overall: Detecting spiked Jurkat TCR RNA from one cell among about a million naive cells was reportedly possible.

Trimming shortened V by 4 bases and J by 7 bases, and 11 bases separated the two germline ends. The CDR3 contains 14 residues. The germline CDR1 and CDR2 sequences are SNHLY and FYNNEI. This clonotype was seen ten or more times. Antigen: not known. Libraries of naive CD8 cells were prepared from 20,000 to 1,000,000 sorted cells using 10%, 30% or 50% RNA. Naive CD8 T cells were sorted, and the gate applied was CD8+CD4-CCR7+CD45RA+. Via MiXCR, TCRdb re-called the PCR reads, giving one row per CDR3 protein. The sample shows approximately 550,000 distinct CDR3 sequences, about 20% of them seen only once. This rearrangement joins TRBV2 to TRBJ1-6; perhaps TRBD1 as D (5 bases). The TCR sequence derives from a human donor in good health. Some libraries in this study had Jurkat cell RNA spiked in. Material for sequencing was naive CD8+ T cells from blood, with Jurkat cell RNA spiked in. Subset specified: FACS-sorted CD8+CD4-CCR7+CD45RA+ naive T cells. CDR3 sequence reads: CASSAGVRNSPLHF. Here the CDR3 DNA reads TGTGCCAGCAGTGCGGGGGTTCGGAATTCACCCCTCCACTTT.